There are a few counts of the clone carrying this TCR beta chain. What it recognizes is unknown. The data are from a study of cytomegalovirus exposure and HLA in healthy donors. The study's findings and limits: Researchers reported from a later analysis that most CMV-associated TCR beta chains appeared HLA-restricted.

This CDR3 comprises 13 residues. Germline CDR1 is SEHNR and CDR2 is FQNEAQ (reference sequence). V shed 6 bases, J shed 5 bases, and the junction held 5 bases outside the gene matches. The study ran its PCR with 60 Vbeta and 13 Jbeta primers. Assay used: immunoSEQ multiplex PCR; TCRdb lists only in-frame clones, some missing. This table holds 120,000 to 150,000 clones, 70% to 75% found once. The source of this sequence is a human donor in good health. The chain combines TRBV7-9 with TRBJ2-5; 8 bases line up with TRBD2. Sample: PBMCs. The CDR3 is CASRPGTRETQYF. CDR3 sequence (DNA): TGTGCCAGCAGGCCGGGGACTAGGGAGACCCAGTACTTC.